A single T cell receptor beta chain is shown here with its context. The antigen remains undetermined. These data are taken from a study of radiotherapy plus CTLA-4 blockade in lung cancer. The CDR3 has 16 amino acids. The V gene's germline CDR1 is SGDLS and CDR2 YYNGEE. The V end was cut by 0 bases, the J end by 3 bases, with 15 bases between. TCRdb's table, derived via immunoSEQ multiplex PCR, lists solely in-frame clones and lacks some. The sample carries 50,000 or so clones, approximately 79% recorded once. Regarding the study as a whole: The best predictor of response was reported to be early blood T cell clone dynamics, with interferon-beta.

The gene calls are TRBV9 and TRBJ2-5, with a possible D match to TRBD2 (5 bases). The specimen was peripheral blood, collected from a patient treated with radiotherapy plus ipilimumab. The clonotype originates from a human donor with non-small cell lung cancer who had a partial response to radiotherapy plus ipilimumab. CDR3 DNA: TGTGCCAGCAGCGTAGGGGCTAGCCTAGGTGAAGAGACCCAGTACTTC. Translating gives CASSVGASLGEETQYF. The whole variable domain, remainder taken from reference TRBV9 and TRBJ2-5, is DSGVTQTPKHLITATGQRVTLRCSPRSGDLSVYWYQQSLDQGLQFLIQYYNGEERAKGNILERFSAQQFPDLHSELNLSSLELGDSALYFCASSVGASLGEETQYFGPGTRLLVL.